A single sample gave rise to the 15 T cell receptor beta chains below, sequenced in a study of shared clonotypes between healthy human individuals. Data came from immunoSEQ multiplex PCR; TCRdb stores just in-frame clones and leaves some out. The data show some 2.1 million clones, about 95% seen once. The sequenced material came from naive CD4+ T cells sorted from blood. Indicated subset: CD45RA+ positively selected. The receptor set was obtained from a man aged 18 to 30 in good health.

This chain connects TRBV7-9 to TRBJ1-1, with D possibly being TRBD1 (6 bases). V dropped 5 bases and J dropped 7 bases, with 14 bases sitting between them. Germline V gene data show CDR1 as SEHNR and CDR2 as FQNEAQ (reference sequence). This CDR3 region has 13 residues. Written as DNA, the CDR3 is TGTGCCAGCAGCCCCAGGGACACTTATGAAGCTTTCTTT. As protein: CASSPRDTYEAFF.

This clone was detected only once. The V and J genes are TRBV6-1 and TRBJ1-2; D is ambiguous. Trimming took off 7 bases at V and 6 bases at J, with 18 bases between the two ends. CDR1 and CDR2 (germline): MNHNS, SASEGT. The CDR3 extends over 14 amino acids. In DNA form, the CDR3 reads TGTGCCAGCATTGTGATAGGACGCGGGGATGGCTACACCTTC. Protein: CASIVIGRGDGYTF.

CDR3 coding DNA: TGTGCCAGCAGCGCCATAGGGGGTCGAGGAGCCAAAAACATTCAGTACTTC. Protein product: CASSAIGGRGAKNIQYF. The chain joins TRBV9 to TRBJ2-4; a possible D gene is TRBD1 (6 bases). Germline CDR1 SGDLS, CDR2 YYNGEE. This CDR3 is 17 amino acids long. V gave up 3 bases and J gave up 0 bases, with 16 bases separating them.

This rearrangement joins TRBV30 to TRBJ2-3; D remains unclear. Trimming pared 2 bases from V and 1 base from J, leaving 16 bases between. This CDR3 comprises 16 residues. Germline CDR1 GTSNPN, CDR2 SVGIG (reference sequence). The CDR3 DNA reads as TGTGCCTGGAGTACGGAACGTCCCACGGGCACAGATACGCAGTATTTT. Its translation: CAWSTERPTGTDTQYF.

V usage is TRBV14 and J usage is TRBJ2-3; maybe TRBD2 (6 bases). Between the trimmed V and J ends, which lost 2 bases and 6 bases, there was a span of 12 bases. CDR1 is SGHDN, CDR2 FVKESK, per germline. This CDR3 is built from 14 residues. CDR3 sequence: CASSQRGLVDTQYF. DNA of the CDR3: TGTGCCAGCAGCCAACGGGGACTGGTGGATACGCAGTATTTT. Supplemented by reference TRBV14 and TRBJ2-3, the full variable domain reads EAGVTQFPSHSVIEKGQTVTLRCDPISGHDNLYWYRRVMGKEIKFLLHFVKESKQDESGMPNNRFLAERTGGTYSTLKVQPAELEDSGVYFCASSQRGLVDTQYFGPGTRLTVL.

In nucleotides, the CDR3 is TGTGCCAGCAGCTTAGCAGGAGATCAGCCCCAGCATTTT. Translation: CASSLAGDQPQHF. The chain recombines TRBV7-2 with TRBJ1-5, with D unclear. The germline V gene encodes CDR1 SGHTA and CDR2 FQGNSA. V lost 0 bases to trimming and J lost 5 bases, with 5 bases between them. This CDR3 contains 13 residues.

The rearrangement links TRBV11-2 to TRBJ1-5; 10 bases agree with TRBD1. CDR1 is SGHAT and CDR2 is FQNNGV in the germline V gene. CDR3 size: 15 residues. V lost 4 bases, J lost 5 bases, and 5 bases stayed unmatched. CDR3 sequence: CASSSTGQGDQPQHF. Written as DNA, the CDR3 is TGTGCCAGCAGCTCGACCGGACAGGGGGATCAGCCCCAGCATTTT. Complete variable domain (other parts from reference TRBV11-2 and TRBJ1-5): EAGVAQSPRYKIIEKRQSVAFWCNPISGHATLYWYQQILGQGPKLLIQFQNNGVVDDSQLPKDRFSAERLKGVDSTLKIQPAKLEDSAVYLCASSSTGQGDQPQHFGDGTRLSIL.

The chain combines TRBV30 with TRBJ2-3; D perhaps matches TRBD2 (6 bases). The CDR3 runs 14 residues. Germline CDR1 and CDR2: GTSNPN and SVGIG (reference sequence). V was pared by 4 bases and J by 3 bases, with 14 bases between. CDR3 bases: TGTGCCTGGACCCGCCCGGGACTGACAGATACGCAGTATTTT. It codes for CAWTRPGLTDTQYF.

Comments on this clone: Other DNA sequences in this sample translate to the same CDR3. This chain joins TRBV7-2 and TRBJ1-2; D not resolved. The CDR3 is 12 residues long. Germline CDR1 reads SGHTA; CDR2 reads FQGNSA. V lost 0 bases, J lost 5 bases, and 4 bases lay in between. The CDR3 region has the DNA TGTGCCAGCAGCTTAGCTGGATATGGCTACACCTTC. This translates into CASSLAGYGYTF.

This chain joins TRBV7-2 and TRBJ2-7; 7 bases line up with TRBD1. After removal of 5 bases from V and 5 bases from J, the junction contained 9 bases not matched to a gene. The germline V gene has CDR1 SGHTA and CDR2 FQGNSA. The CDR3 has 14 residues. CDR3 nucleotide sequence: TGTGCCAGCAGCACCCGACAGGGAATAGACGAGCAGTACTTC. Translating it yields CASSTRQGIDEQYF.

This sequence joins TRBV19 and TRBJ1-3; 10 bases are a match to TRBD1. CDR1 and CDR2 from the germline V gene are LNHDA and SQIVND (reference sequence). This CDR3 is 16 amino acids long. With 10 bases clipped from V and 2 bases from J, the junction kept 11 bases outside the gene matches. Here the CDR3 reads CATASPGQGTGNTIYF. CDR3 nucleotide sequence: TGTGCCACGGCGTCACCGGGACAGGGGACTGGAAACACCATATATTTT.

As regards this clone: The same CDR3 is also encoded by other DNA sequences in this sample. The chain has TRBV29-1 and TRBJ1-1, with 7 nucleotides matching TRBD1. The CDR3 consists of 12 residues. V trimming: 7 bases; J trimming: 5 bases; junction bases outside the gene matches: 7. CDR1 SQVTM and CDR2 ANQGSEA come from the germline V gene. This CDR3 reads CSAHRGSTEAFF. As DNA, the CDR3 is TGCAGCGCACACAGGGGATCAACTGAAGCTTTCTTT. The whole variable domain, filled in from reference TRBV29-1 and TRBJ1-1, reads SAVISQKPSRDICQRGTSLTIQCQVDSQVTMMFWYRQQPGQSLTLIATANQGSEATYESGFVIDKFPISRPNLTFSTLTVSNMSPEDSSIYLCSAHRGSTEAFFGQGTRLTVV.

The genes are TRBV15 and TRBJ2-7; 12 bases are a match to TRBD2. Germline CDR1 is LNHNV and CDR2 is YYDKDF (reference sequence). CDR3 length: 16 residues. The ends lost 0 bases at V and 3 bases at J; junction bases unmatched: 3. The CDR3 reads CATSRERLAGVYEQYF. DNA for the CDR3: TGTGCCACCAGCAGAGAGCGACTAGCGGGAGTCTACGAGCAGTACTTC.

The V call is TRBV30, the J call TRBJ1-2, with unresolved D. The V gene lost 3 bases and the J gene lost 4 bases, with 9 bases spanning the gap. From germline, CDR1 is GTSNPN and CDR2 SVGIG (reference sequence). The CDR3 runs 12 residues. The CDR3 loop reads CAWSQTSYGYTF. CDR3 DNA sequence: TGTGCCTGGAGCCAAACTTCCTATGGCTACACCTTC.

This rearrangement joins TRBV2 to TRBJ2-7, with 10 positions matching TRBD2. The V segment lost 4 bases and the J segment 3 bases; nucleotides outside the gene matches: 6. There are 15 residues in the CDR3. Germline CDR1 and CDR2: SNHLY and FYNNEI. The DNA for the CDR3 is TGTGCCAGCAGTGCGGACCGGACTAGCGGCTACGAGCAGTACTTC. Protein sequence: CASSADRTSGYEQYF.